The rows below give T cell receptor beta chains drawn from one sample of a study of T-cell memory formation after mild COVID-19. MiXCR, run by TCRdb on the 5' RACE reads, gives a single entry per CDR3 protein. Among 250,000 to 350,000 distinct CDR3 sequences listed, roughly a fifth were seen once. The sequencing sample was made of PBMCs or a T cell subset sorted from them (not recorded which). The receptors shown here come from a young man who had mild COVID-19 (a few samples of this study predate the infection). Cell type and time point are not known. CDR3s include the opening cysteine and the closing phenylalanine or tryptophan. D genes are given only for firm matches. Expanded clones are given a class, and other clones once, few, many or no size at all.

>-|-|TRBJ2-1|TRBV7-2
CASSLVWGQDEQFF
TGTGCCAGCAGCCTGGTTTGGGGTCAGGATGAGCAGTTCTTC
>-|-|TRBJ2-7|TRBV27
CASSLVRVSEQYF
TGTGCCAGCAGTTTGGTCAGGGTAAGCGAGCAGTACTTC
>-|-|TRBJ1-2|TRBV20-1
CSARDRGSYGYTF
TGCAGTGCTAGAGATCGGGGGAGCTATGGCTACACCTTC
>-|-|TRBJ1-5|TRBV20-1
CSALRGLLKGQPQHF
TGCAGTGCTCTCCGTGGATTGTTAAAGGGTCAGCCCCAGCATTTT
>-|-|TRBJ1-6|TRBV12-3/TRBV12-4
CASSSERVAPLHF
TGTGCCAGCAGTTCCGAACGGGTGGCACCCCTCCACTTT
>TRBD2|few|TRBJ2-5|TRBV29-1
CSVALAAETQYF
TGCAGCGTTGCCCTAGCGGCCGAGACCCAGTACTTC
>-|few|TRBJ2-5|TRBV18
CASTGTTQETQYF
TGTGCCAGCACGGGGACAACCCAAGAGACCCAGTACTTC
>TRBD2|-|TRBJ2-5|TRBV12-3/TRBV12-4
CASSLMGTSVETQYF
TGTGCCAGCAGTTTAATGGGGACTAGCGTGGAGACCCAGTACTTC
>TRBD2|few|TRBJ2-5|TRBV7-2
CASSLFWASGVTGGKVQETQYF
TGTGCCAGCAGCCTCTTTTGGGCTAGCGGGGTAACCGGCGGGAAGGTTCAAGAGACCCAGTACTTC
>-|few|TRBJ2-7|TRBV14
CASSHADAIYEQYF
TGTGCCAGCAGCCACGCAGATGCAATCTACGAGCAGTACTTC
>-|-|TRBJ2-5|TRBV30
CAWSGDQETQYF
TGTGCCTGGAGTGGGGACCAAGAGACCCAGTACTTC
>-|few|TRBJ1-1|TRBV4-1
CASSPDRGKLSNTEAFF
TGCGCCAGCAGCCCCGACCGAGGGAAGCTTTCGAACACTGAAGCTTTCTTT
>-|many|TRBJ1-2|TRBV24-1
CATRDPGEGGYTF
TGTGCCACCAGGGATCCAGGGGAGGGAGGCTACACCTTC
>TRBD1|-|TRBJ2-2|TRBV29-1
CSIGTGVPGELFF
TGCAGCATAGGGACAGGGGTGCCCGGGGAGCTGTTTTTT
>-|few|TRBJ1-2|TRBV5-1
CASSLGSRRGYGYTF
TGCGCCAGCAGCTTGGGCTCGCGTCGAGGCTATGGCTACACCTTC
>-|-|TRBJ2-5|TRBV2
CASSEWGEETQYF
TGTGCCAGCAGTGAGTGGGGGGAAGAGACCCAGTACTTC
>-|few|TRBJ1-1|TRBV29-1
CSVEFSQGYEAFF
TGCAGCGTTGAATTTTCACAGGGATATGAAGCTTTCTTT
>-|few|TRBJ2-5|TRBV10-3
CAISESSQGAWETQYF
TGTGCCATCAGTGAGTCTTCCCAGGGAGCGTGGGAGACCCAGTACTTC
>-|few|TRBJ2-2|TRBV9
CASSPRVGTKGTGELFF
TGTGCCAGCAGCCCTAGGGTAGGGACAAAGGGCACCGGGGAGCTGTTTTTT
>-|few|TRBJ2-3|TRBV4-3
CASSQARTDTQYF
TGCGCCAGCAGCCAGGCGAGAACAGATACGCAGTATTTT
>-|-|TRBJ2-7|TRBV9
CASSVGDRPLEQYF
TGTGCCAGCAGCGTAGGAGACAGGCCCCTGGAGCAGTACTTC
>-|many|TRBJ1-2|TRBV20-1
CSAKRGAYGYTF
TGCAGTGCTAAGAGGGGGGCCTATGGCTACACCTTC
>TRBD1|few|TRBJ2-7|TRBV5-1
CASSLAGQGWYEQYF
TGCGCCAGCAGCTTGGCGGGACAGGGCTGGTACGAGCAGTACTTC
>-|few|TRBJ1-1|TRBV6-6
CASSYGGGGGTEAFF
TGTGCCAGCAGTTACGGGGGAGGTGGCGGCACTGAAGCTTTCTTT
>TRBD1|many|TRBJ2-3|TRBV5-1
CASSKDRGDDTQYF
TGCGCCAGCAGCAAGGACAGGGGTGACGATACGCAGTATTTT
>-|many|TRBJ2-2|TRBV12-3/TRBV12-4
CASSLSPGELFF
TGTGCCAGCAGTTTATCCCCCGGGGAGCTGTTTTTT
>-|few|TRBJ2-1|TRBV6-2/TRBV6-3
CASSRDSTAGQFF
TGTGCCAGCAGCCGTGACTCCACGGCGGGTCAGTTCTTC
>-|few|TRBJ1-2|TRBV7-9
CASSLDTDRGYTF
TGTGCCAGCAGCTTAGACACGGATCGAGGCTACACCTTC
>-|-|TRBJ1-1|TRBV12-3/TRBV12-4
CASSFQTGNTEAFF
TGTGCCAGCAGTTTTCAGACCGGGAACACTGAAGCTTTCTTT
>-|-|TRBJ1-1|TRBV29-1
CSVVGTEAFF
TGCAGCGTTGTGGGCACTGAAGCTTTCTTT
>-|many|TRBJ1-2|TRBV12-3/TRBV12-4
CASSLQGYGYTF
TGCGCCAGCAGCTTGCAGGGCTATGGCTACACCTTC